This is a list of T cell receptor beta chains from one sample in a study of PD-L1 blockade in urothelial cancer. Measured with immunoSEQ multiplex PCR; TCRdb has only the in-frame clones, and not every one. The data show about 120,000 clones, about 89% seen once. The source was PBMCs, collected around atezolizumab (anti-PD-L1) treatment. The receptors come from a man in his sixties with urothelial cancer. CDR3s include the opening cysteine and the closing phenylalanine or tryptophan. D genes are given only for firm matches. Where a row states a size, it is once, few, many or the class of an expanded clone; other rows omit it.

cdr3_aa: CASPPPTGGQNEKLFF
cdr3_nt: TGCGCCAGTCCTCCTCCGACAGGGGGCCAGAATGAAAAACTGTTTTTT
j_call: TRBJ1-4
v_call: TRBV10-1
clone_size: once
d_call: TRBD1

cdr3_aa: CASSDREKSYEQYF
cdr3_nt: TGCGCCAGCAGTGATCGGGAAAAATCCTACGAGCAGTACTTC
j_call: TRBJ2-7
v_call: TRBV10-2
clone_size: -
d_call: -

cdr3_aa: CASSSTGGANYGYTF
cdr3_nt: TGTGCCAGCTCGTCGACAGGGGGAGCTAACTATGGCTACACCTTC
j_call: TRBJ1-2
v_call: TRBV18
clone_size: -
d_call: TRBD1

cdr3_aa: CASSPLQGNQPQHF
cdr3_nt: TGTGCCAGCTCACCACTACAGGGGAATCAGCCCCAGCATTTT
j_call: TRBJ1-5
v_call: TRBV18
clone_size: -
d_call: TRBD1

cdr3_aa: CASSANPGQENSPLHF
cdr3_nt: TGTGCCAGCAGCGCTAATCCGGGACAGGAGAATTCACCCCTCCACTTT
j_call: TRBJ1-6
v_call: TRBV9
clone_size: -
d_call: TRBD1

cdr3_aa: CASTKGLAEFTDTQYF
cdr3_nt: TGTGCCAGCACGAAGGGGCTAGCGGAATTCACAGATACGCAGTATTTT
j_call: TRBJ2-3
v_call: TRBV4-2
clone_size: once
d_call: TRBD2

cdr3_aa: CASGLTFAEGVPAFF
cdr3_nt: TGTGCTAGTGGTTTGACCTTCGCAGAGGGCGTGCCAGCTTTCTTT
j_call: TRBJ1-1
v_call: TRBV12-5
clone_size: -
d_call: -

cdr3_aa: CASSSSPGTGNYGYTF
cdr3_nt: TGTGCCAGCAGTTCGTCCCCTGGGACAGGGAACTATGGCTACACCTTC
j_call: TRBJ1-2
v_call: TRBV28
clone_size: -
d_call: TRBD1

cdr3_aa: CASTTDFRRLFF
cdr3_nt: TGTGCCAGCACCACTGACTTTCGGAGGCTGTTTTTT
j_call: TRBJ2-2
v_call: TRBV6-5
clone_size: -
d_call: -

cdr3_aa: CASSYSSQTQPQHF
cdr3_nt: TGTGCCAGCAGTTACTCTTCACAGACTCAGCCCCAGCATTTT
j_call: TRBJ1-5
v_call: TRBV6-5
clone_size: -
d_call: -

cdr3_aa: CASTQGGEAYEQYF
cdr3_nt: TGTGCCAGCACCCAGGGCGGGGAAGCCTACGAGCAGTACTTC
j_call: TRBJ2-7
v_call: TRBV9
clone_size: -
d_call: -

cdr3_aa: CASSLRGMGANVLTF
cdr3_nt: TGTGCCAGCAGTCTTAGGGGGATGGGGGCCAACGTCCTGACTTTC
j_call: TRBJ2-6
v_call: TRBV28
clone_size: few
d_call: -

cdr3_aa: CASSLQGRGMNTEAFF
cdr3_nt: TGTGCCAGCTCGCTCCAGGGCAGGGGCATGAACACTGAAGCTTTCTTT
j_call: TRBJ1-1
v_call: TRBV18
clone_size: -
d_call: -

cdr3_aa: CASSYSGQMINEKLFF
cdr3_nt: TGTGCCAGCAGTTACAGCGGACAGATGATTAATGAAAAACTGTTTTTT
j_call: TRBJ1-4
v_call: TRBV6-5
clone_size: -
d_call: -

cdr3_aa: CSVEDGPGQGGTGELFF
cdr3_nt: TGCAGCGTTGAAGATGGCCCGGGACAGGGAGGGACCGGGGAGCTGTTTTTT
j_call: TRBJ2-2
v_call: TRBV29-1
clone_size: -
d_call: TRBD1

cdr3_aa: CASSLVGGPTQETQYF
cdr3_nt: TGTGCCAGCAGTTTAGTCGGCGGCCCTACCCAAGAGACCCAGTACTTC
j_call: TRBJ2-5
v_call: TRBV27
clone_size: -
d_call: -

cdr3_aa: CASSLWRGEQFF
cdr3_nt: TGTGCCAGCAGTTTATGGCGAGGGGAGCAGTTCTTC
j_call: TRBJ2-1
v_call: TRBV28
clone_size: -
d_call: -

cdr3_aa: CASSQAGEGFYGYTF
cdr3_nt: TGCGCCAGCAGCCAAGCGGGGGAGGGTTTCTATGGCTACACCTTC
j_call: TRBJ1-2
v_call: TRBV4-1
clone_size: -
d_call: -

cdr3_aa: CASSRIGVETEAFF
cdr3_nt: TGTGCCAGTAGTCGGATAGGGGTGGAGACTGAAGCTTTCTTT
j_call: TRBJ1-1
v_call: TRBV19
clone_size: -
d_call: -

cdr3_aa: CASSQDWTGDQPQHF
cdr3_nt: TGCGCCAGCAGCCAAGATTGGACAGGGGATCAGCCCCAGCATTTT
j_call: TRBJ1-5
v_call: TRBV4-3
clone_size: -
d_call: TRBD1

cdr3_aa: CASSFGGQGVTGELFF
cdr3_nt: TGTGCCAGCAGCTTTGGGGGACAGGGTGTCACCGGGGAGCTGTTTTTT
j_call: TRBJ2-2
v_call: TRBV5-4
clone_size: -
d_call: TRBD1

cdr3_aa: CASSSEGVSGEAFF
cdr3_nt: TGTGCCAGCAGCTCAGAGGGGGTATCCGGTGAAGCTTTCTTT
j_call: TRBJ1-1
v_call: TRBV7-9
clone_size: -
d_call: -

cdr3_aa: CASSRVGYEQYF
cdr3_nt: TGTGCCAGCAGTCGGGTCGGATACGAGCAGTACTTC
j_call: TRBJ2-7
v_call: TRBV6-5
clone_size: -
d_call: -

cdr3_aa: CASSWGGLAGAFYTGELFF
cdr3_nt: TGTGCCAGCAGCTGGGGGGGACTAGCGGGGGCCTTTTACACCGGGGAGCTGTTTTTT
j_call: TRBJ2-2
v_call: TRBV11-1
clone_size: once
d_call: TRBD2

cdr3_aa: CASSADQGYIQYF
cdr3_nt: TGTGCCAGCAGCGCGGATCAGGGTTACATTCAGTACTTC
j_call: TRBJ2-4
v_call: TRBV7-9
clone_size: -
d_call: -

cdr3_aa: CSAPWAGANSPLHF
cdr3_nt: TGCAGCGCCCCGTGGGCGGGCGCTAATTCACCCCTCCACTTT
j_call: TRBJ1-6
v_call: TRBV29-1
clone_size: -
d_call: -

cdr3_aa: CASRGGTSGAYEQYF
cdr3_nt: TGCGCCAGCAGGGGGGGGACTAGCGGGGCGTACGAGCAGTACTTC
j_call: TRBJ2-7
v_call: TRBV5-1
clone_size: -
d_call: TRBD2

cdr3_aa: CASRGLAGAPDTQYF
cdr3_nt: TGTGCCAGCAGGGGGCTAGCGGGAGCCCCAGATACGCAGTATTTT
j_call: TRBJ2-3
v_call: TRBV2
clone_size: -
d_call: TRBD2

cdr3_aa: CASTRGQGFGGDYEQYF
cdr3_nt: TGTGCCAGCACCCGGGGACAGGGGTTCGGTGGGGACTACGAGCAGTACTTC
j_call: TRBJ2-7
v_call: TRBV2
clone_size: once
d_call: TRBD1

cdr3_aa: CASSQEQGAVYEQYF
cdr3_nt: TGCGCCAGCAGCCAAGAACAGGGGGCTGTGTACGAGCAGTACTTC
j_call: TRBJ2-7
v_call: TRBV4-3
clone_size: -
d_call: TRBD1

cdr3_aa: CASSQDPGSLVSEQYF
cdr3_nt: TGTGCCAGCAGCCAAGACCCGGGGAGCTTGGTGAGCGAGCAGTACTTC
j_call: TRBJ2-7
v_call: TRBV14
clone_size: -
d_call: -

cdr3_aa: CASSVAGFGGEQYF
cdr3_nt: TGTGCCAGCAGTGTAGCCGGTTTCGGAGGGGAGCAGTACTTC
j_call: TRBJ2-7
v_call: TRBV5-4
clone_size: -
d_call: -

cdr3_aa: CASSWGGNTEAFF
cdr3_nt: TGCGCCAGCAGTTGGGGGGGGAACACTGAAGCTTTCTTT
j_call: TRBJ1-1
v_call: TRBV5-1
clone_size: -
d_call: -

cdr3_aa: CASSLAGKSTDTQYF
cdr3_nt: TGCGCCAGCAGCTTGGCCGGGAAGAGCACAGATACGCAGTATTTT
j_call: TRBJ2-3
v_call: TRBV5-1
clone_size: -
d_call: -

cdr3_aa: CASSLGTGSYEQYF
cdr3_nt: TGTGCCAGCAGCTTAGGGACAGGTTCCTACGAGCAGTACTTC
j_call: TRBJ2-7
v_call: TRBV11-3
clone_size: -
d_call: TRBD1

cdr3_aa: CASSPRNQETQYF
cdr3_nt: TGTGCCAGCTCACCACGTAACCAAGAGACCCAGTACTTC
j_call: TRBJ2-5
v_call: TRBV18
clone_size: -
d_call: -

cdr3_aa: CASTPGTSGRVQYF
cdr3_nt: TGTGCCAGCACCCCCGGGACTAGCGGGAGGGTTCAGTACTTC
j_call: TRBJ2-7
v_call: TRBV6-1
clone_size: -
d_call: TRBD2